A single sample is the source of the 11 T cell receptor beta chains below, sequenced in a study of blood T cell repertoires in COVID-19. Assay used: immunoSEQ multiplex PCR; TCRdb lists only in-frame clones, some missing. The repertoire holds 350,000 to 400,000 clones, with 80% to 90% as singletons. The sequenced sample consisted of PBMCs or T cells enriched from blood (not recorded which). The receptors derive from a middle-aged man in a cohort exposed to, infected with or recovered from COVID-19 (not recorded which).

V usage is TRBV7-9 and J usage is TRBJ2-7, with no clear D. The germline V and J ends were trimmed by 5 bases and 2 bases, with 7 bases remaining between them. CDR1 is SEHNR and CDR2 is FQNEAQ in the germline V gene (reference sequence). This CDR3 is 12 amino acids long. The CDR3 reads CASSRATYEQYF. In nucleotides, the CDR3 is TGTGCCAGCAGCAGGGCTACCTACGAGCAGTACTTC.

The chain carries TRBV6-1 and TRBJ1-2, with TRBD1 matching 7 bases. The junction had 9 bases not matched to a gene; V was cut back by 2 bases and J by 0 bases. Germline CDR1 and CDR2: MNHNS and SASEGT. This CDR3 is 17 amino acids long. As DNA, the CDR3 is TGTGCCAGCAGTGAATCGTCCGGGACAGTGACTAACTATGGCTACACCTTC. Amino acids: CASSESSGTVTNYGYTF.

The chain links TRBV3-1 (or the pseudogene TRBV3-2) to TRBJ2-7, with a tentative D call TRBD2 (5 bases). Trimming pared 4 bases from V and 4 bases from J, leaving 17 bases between. Germline V gives CDR1 LGHDT, CDR2 YNNKEL (reference sequence). CDR3 length equals 15 residues. The CDR3 is CASSPSGNKEYEQYF. CDR3 coding DNA: TGTGCCAGCAGCCCTTCGGGAAACAAGGAGTACGAGCAGTACTTC.

The chain couples TRBV24-1 to TRBJ2-1, with 9 bases fitting TRBD2. Germline loops: CDR1 KGHDR, CDR2 SFDVKD. V gave up 0 bases and J gave up 5 bases; unmatched junction bases: 4. CDR3 size: 16 residues. CDR3 sequence: CATSDLQTSGNNEQFF. The DNA for the CDR3 is TGTGCCACCAGTGATTTGCAGACTAGCGGTAACAATGAGCAGTTCTTC.

This sequence joins TRBV6-1 and TRBJ2-7; 14 nucleotides align to TRBD2. The CDR3 extends over 16 amino acids. J lost 5 bases, V lost 4 bases, and 7 bases had no gene match. Germline CDR1 MNHNS, CDR2 SASEGT. CDR3 protein: CASSGGTSGRMNEQYF. The CDR3 bases are TGTGCCAGCAGTGGCGGGACTAGCGGGAGAATGAACGAGCAGTACTTC.

The rearrangement joins TRBV7-2 to TRBJ1-2, with 8 bases that match TRBD1. Germline CDR1 and CDR2: SGHTA and FQGNSA. V gave up 5 bases and J gave up 7 bases; unmatched junction bases: 6. The CDR3 totals 13 residues. CDR3 loop: CASSPTGEGGYTF. DNA of the CDR3: TGTGCCAGCAGCCCGACAGGGGAGGGTGGCTACACCTTC.

Notes on this clone: The identical CDR3 is also encoded by other nucleotide sequences in the sample. The chain employs TRBV5-1 and TRBJ2-3; 10 bases agree with TRBD2. The germline V gene encodes CDR1 SGHRS and CDR2 YFSETQ. CDR3 length: 16 amino acids. V was clipped by 0 bases and J by 1 base; unmatched bases: 2. The CDR3 loop reads CASSLAGTSGTDTQYF. The CDR3 bases are TGCGCCAGCAGCTTGGCCGGGACTAGCGGCACAGATACGCAGTATTTT.

This sequence joins TRBV21-1 and TRBJ2-7; TRBD2, the table's D call, lacks a check against the DNA. TRBV21-1 is a pseudogene locus. There are 10 residues in the CDR3. This chain's CDR3 is CAGRRGEQYF. CDR3 coding DNA: TGTGCCGGGCGGCGGGGCGAGCAGTACTTC.

The rearrangement links TRBV11-3 to TRBJ1-1; 8 nucleotides agree with TRBD1. The junction had 3 bases not matched to a gene; V was cut back by 3 bases and J by 6 bases. CDR3 length: 13 amino acids. CDR1 is SGHNT, CDR2 YENEEA, per germline. CDR3: CASSLETGAEAFF. In DNA, the CDR3 is TGTGCCAGCAGCTTGGAGACAGGGGCTGAAGCTTTCTTT. The full variable domain, its missing parts supplied by reference TRBV11-3 and TRBJ1-1, is EAGVVQSPRYKIIEKKQPVAFWCNPISGHNTLYWYLQNLGQGPELLIRYENEEAVDDSQLPKDRFSAERLKGVDSTLKIQPAELGDSAVYLCASSLETGAEAFFGQGTRLTVV.

The V gene is TRBV19, the J gene TRBJ2-1, with 8 positions matching TRBD2. Trimming cost V 6 bases and J 4 bases; bases outside gene matches: 11. This CDR3 comprises 16 residues. The germline gives CDR1 LNHDA, CDR2 SQIVND (reference sequence). The DNA of the CDR3 is TGTGCCAGTAGACCTGCCCGGACTAGCCGGTACAATGAGCAGTTCTTC. Its protein product is CASRPARTSRYNEQFF.

Points on this clone: Relative to the germline gene, one junction end is altered; a read error may explain this. This CDR3 is also generated by other DNA sequences in the sample. The chain carries TRBV5-1 and TRBJ2-6; 7 bases map to TRBD2. Per the germline V gene, CDR1 is SGHRS and CDR2 is YFSETQ. The CDR3 has 16 residues. The CDR3 is CASRRESQSGANVLTF. CDR3 sequence (DNA): TGCGCCAGCAGGCGGGAGAGCCAGTCTGGGGCTAACGTCCTGACTTTC.